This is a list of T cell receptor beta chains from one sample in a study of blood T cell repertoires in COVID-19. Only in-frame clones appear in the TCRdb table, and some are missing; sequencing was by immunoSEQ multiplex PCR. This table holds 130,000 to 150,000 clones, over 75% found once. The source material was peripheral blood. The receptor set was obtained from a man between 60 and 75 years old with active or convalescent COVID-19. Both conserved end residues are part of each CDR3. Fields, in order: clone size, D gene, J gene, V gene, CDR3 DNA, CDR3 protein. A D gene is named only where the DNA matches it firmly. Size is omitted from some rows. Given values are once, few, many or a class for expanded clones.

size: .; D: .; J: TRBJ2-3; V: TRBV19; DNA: TGTGCCAGTAGTATAGACGGACACCCCACAGATACGCAGTATTTT; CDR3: CASSIDGHPTDTQYF
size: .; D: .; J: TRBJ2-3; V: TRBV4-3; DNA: TGCGCCAGCAGCCATTCACGGAGCGGAAGATCAGATACGCAGTATTTT; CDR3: CASSHSRSGRSDTQYF
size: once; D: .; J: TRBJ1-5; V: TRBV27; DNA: TGTGCCAGCAGTTTGGGGGGGGCTGGACAGCCCCAGCATTTT; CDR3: CASSLGGAGQPQHF
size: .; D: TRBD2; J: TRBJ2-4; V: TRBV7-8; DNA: TGTGCCAGCAGCCAGGGACTAGCGGGATCTGTTCTAGCCAAAAACATTCAGTACTTC; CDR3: CASSQGLAGSVLAKNIQYF
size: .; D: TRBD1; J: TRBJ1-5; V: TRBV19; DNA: TGTGCCACCCAGACAGGGGGCTTAGGGCAGCCCCAGCATTTT; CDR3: CATQTGGLGQPQHF
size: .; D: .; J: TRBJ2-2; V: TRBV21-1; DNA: TGTGCCAGCAGCGGGGCGGCCGGGGAGCTGTTTTTT; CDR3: CASSGAAGELFF
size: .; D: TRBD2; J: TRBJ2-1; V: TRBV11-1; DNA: TGTGCCAGCAGCTCGGCGGGACTAGCAAACAATGAGCAGTTCTTC; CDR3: CASSSAGLANNEQFF
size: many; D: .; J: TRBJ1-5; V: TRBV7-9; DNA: TGTGCCAGCACCTCGAGGGGGCAGCCCCAGCATTTT; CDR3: CASTSRGQPQHF
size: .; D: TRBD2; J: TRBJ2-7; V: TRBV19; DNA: TGTGCCAGTAGTATAGGGCTAGCGGGAGGGTTTTTCCACGAGCAGTACTTC; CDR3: CASSIGLAGGFFHEQYF
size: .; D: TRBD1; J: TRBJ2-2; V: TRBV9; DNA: TGTGCCAGCAGACCCCAGGGGGCGGGGACCGGGGAGCTGTTTTTT; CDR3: CASRPQGAGTGELFF
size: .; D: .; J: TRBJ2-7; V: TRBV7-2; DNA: TGTGCCAGCAGCTTAGGTGTTAGCGAACCCTACGAGCAGTACTTC; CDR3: CASSLGVSEPYEQYF
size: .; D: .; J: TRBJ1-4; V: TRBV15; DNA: TGTGCCACCAGCAGAGATTTATCAGGGGCCGATGAAAAACTGTTTTTT; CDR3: CATSRDLSGADEKLFF
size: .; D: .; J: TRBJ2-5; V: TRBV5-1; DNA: TGCGCCAGCAGCTTGAGGCACCGGAGAGGGGAGACCCAGTACTTC; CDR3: CASSLRHRRGETQYF
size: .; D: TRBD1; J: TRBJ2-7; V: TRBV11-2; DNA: TGTGCCAGCAGCGCCGGGACAGGGGGGGAGCAGTACTTC; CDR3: CASSAGTGGEQYF
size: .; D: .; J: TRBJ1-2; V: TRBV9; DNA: TGTGCCAGCAGCGTAGACATCATATCTAACTATGGCTACACCTTC; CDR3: CASSVDIISNYGYTF
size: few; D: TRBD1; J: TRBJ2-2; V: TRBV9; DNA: TGTGCCAGCAGCGTTACAGGGGACACCGGGGAGCTGTTTTTT; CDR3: CASSVTGDTGELFF
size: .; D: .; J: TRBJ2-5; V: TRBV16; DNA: TGTGCCAGCAGCCAGGGCAGACAAGAGACCCAGTACTTC; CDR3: CASSQGRQETQYF
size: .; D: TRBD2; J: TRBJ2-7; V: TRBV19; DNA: TGTGCCAGTAGTATCCTAGCGGGAAGGTACGAGCAGTACTTC; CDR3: CASSILAGRYEQYF
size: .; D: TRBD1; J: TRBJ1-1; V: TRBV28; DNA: TGTGCCAGCAGTCTCGACAGGGATAGCACTGAAGCTTTCTTT; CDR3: CASSLDRDSTEAFF
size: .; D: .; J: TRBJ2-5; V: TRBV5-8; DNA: TGTGCCAGCAGCTTGGTAGGCATCCGGGGGGAGACCCAGTACTTC; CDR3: CASSLVGIRGETQYF
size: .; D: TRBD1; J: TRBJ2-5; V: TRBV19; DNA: TGTGCCAGTAGAAACAGGGGGCAAATGGAGACCCAGTACTTC; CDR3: CASRNRGQMETQYF
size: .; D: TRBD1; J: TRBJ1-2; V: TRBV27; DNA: TGTGCCAGCAGTTTTCGACAGGGTTACTATGGCTACACCTTC; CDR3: CASSFRQGYYGYTF
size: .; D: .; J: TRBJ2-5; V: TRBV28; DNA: TGTGCCAGCAGGGTAGAAGAGACCCAGTACTTC; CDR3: CASRVEETQYF
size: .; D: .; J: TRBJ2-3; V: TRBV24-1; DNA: TGTGCCACCAGTGACGCCAGCGGGTACACAGATACGCAGTATTTT; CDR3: CATSDASGYTDTQYF
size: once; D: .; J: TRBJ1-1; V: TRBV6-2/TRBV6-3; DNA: TGTGCCAGCAGCACGGTGGGCCTACCCAACACTGAAGCTTTCTTT; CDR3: CASSTVGLPNTEAFF
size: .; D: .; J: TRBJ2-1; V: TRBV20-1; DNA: TGCAGTGCTAGTATCGGTGTCTTCAATGAGCAGTTCTTC; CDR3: CSASIGVFNEQFF
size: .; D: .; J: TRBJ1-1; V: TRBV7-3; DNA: TGTGCCAGCAGCCAGTTTCGGGACACTGAAGCTTTCTTT; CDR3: CASSQFRDTEAFF
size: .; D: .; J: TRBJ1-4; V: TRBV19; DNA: TGTGCCAGTAGTAACTCGGGAGGGGAAAAACTGTTTTTT; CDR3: CASSNSGGEKLFF
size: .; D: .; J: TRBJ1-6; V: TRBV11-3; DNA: TGTGCCAGCAGCTCGGGAGGCCTCACGCCCCTCCACTTT; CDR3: CASSSGGLTPLHF
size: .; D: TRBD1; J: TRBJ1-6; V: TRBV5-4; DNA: TGTGCCAGTTCTCCGGGACAGGCTAATAATTCACCCCTCCACTTT; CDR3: CASSPGQANNSPLHF
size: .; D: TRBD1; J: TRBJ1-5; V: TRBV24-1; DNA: TGTGCCACCGGGACAGGGGGTAATCAGCCCCAGCATTTT; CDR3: CATGTGGNQPQHF